Listed below are T cell receptor beta chains from one sample, sequenced in a study of T cell responses to AZD1222 COVID-19 vaccine. Using immunoSEQ multiplex PCR, the repertoire was profiled, and TCRdb retains in-frame clones only, with some absent. This table has 250,000 to 300,000 clones, 85% to 95% appearing once. The source was peripheral blood, collected 28 days after the second AZD1222 dose. The receptors originated from an adult who received the AZD1222 COVID-19 vaccine. Both conserved end residues are part of each CDR3. The D gene is left open where the match is weak. Rows may omit the clone size; those that give it use once, few, many or a size class.

CDR3aa,CDR3nt,abundance,d_gene,v_gene,j_gene
CASRIREGQPQHF,TGTGCCAGCAGGATCAGGGAAGGTCAGCCCCAGCATTTT,NA,NA,TRBV6-5,TRBJ1-5
CASSQTSRNQPQHF,TGTGCCAGCAGCCAGACATCCCGCAATCAGCCCCAGCATTTT,NA,NA,TRBV7-9,TRBJ1-5
CASSFASGKSNEQFF,TGTGCCAGCAGCTTCGCGAGCGGGAAGTCTAATGAGCAGTTCTTC,NA,TRBD2,TRBV7-3,TRBJ2-1
CASSIGQGVMNTEAFF,TGTGCCAGTAGTATCGGCCAGGGGGTTATGAACACTGAAGCTTTCTTT,once,TRBD1,TRBV19,TRBJ1-1
CASSFHPASTSTDTQYF,TGTGCCAGCAGTTTCCACCCAGCGAGTACTAGCACAGATACGCAGTATTTT,NA,NA,TRBV28,TRBJ2-3
CASSLQGGTEAFF,TGTGCCAGCAGCTTACAGGGAGGCACTGAAGCTTTCTTT,NA,NA,TRBV12-3/TRBV12-4,TRBJ1-1
CASSIGTGELFF,TGTGCCAGTAGTATAGGTACCGGGGAGCTGTTTTTT,NA,NA,TRBV19,TRBJ2-2
CASSSTGTDYGYTF,TGCGCCAGCAGTTCCACCGGGACAGACTATGGCTACACCTTC,NA,TRBD1,TRBV5-1,TRBJ1-2
CASSRPPTIPDTQYF,TGTGCCAGCAGCCGCCCCCCCACTATTCCAGATACGCAGTATTTT,NA,NA,TRBV9,TRBJ2-3
CASSWVSGANVLTF,TGTGCCAGCAGCTGGGTCTCTGGGGCCAACGTCCTGACTTTC,NA,NA,TRBV7-9,TRBJ2-6
CASSRRTGNYGYTF,TGTGCCAGCAGTCGGAGGACAGGGAACTATGGCTACACCTTC,NA,TRBD1,TRBV28,TRBJ1-2
CSTGVGTDTQYF,TGCAGCACCGGGGTGGGCACAGATACGCAGTATTTT,NA,NA,TRBV29-1,TRBJ2-3
CASSLRSGELFF,TGTGCCAGCAGTCTTAGGTCCGGGGAGCTGTTTTTT,NA,NA,TRBV7-3,TRBJ2-2
CASYSIAGGDITGELFF,TGTGCCAGCTACTCGATAGCGGGAGGGGACATCACCGGGGAGCTGTTTTTT,NA,TRBD2,TRBV19,TRBJ2-2
CASSMGQINYGYTF,TGTGCCAGCAGCATGGGACAGATTAACTATGGCTACACCTTC,NA,TRBD1,TRBV5-4,TRBJ1-2
CASSIGSRGSHHGYTF,TGTGCCAGTAGTATAGGTTCCCGGGGGTCCCACCATGGCTACACCTTC,NA,NA,TRBV19,TRBJ1-2
CSASLAPGYGYTF,TGCAGTGCTAGTTTGGCCCCGGGGTATGGCTACACCTTC,NA,NA,TRBV20-1,TRBJ1-2
CASSIGPRQGSTNEKLFF,TGTGCCAGTAGTATAGGTCCCCGACAGGGGTCAACTAATGAAAAACTGTTTTTT,once,TRBD1,TRBV19,TRBJ1-4
CASRTGQGVGEKLFF,TGTGCCAGCAGGACGGGACAGGGGGTGGGGGAAAAACTGTTTTTT,NA,TRBD1,TRBV2,TRBJ1-4
CASSSRQGLSYEQYF,TGTGCCAGCAGTTCAAGACAGGGGCTATCCTACGAGCAGTACTTC,NA,TRBD1,TRBV6-5,TRBJ2-7
CSVVGGAHGYTF,TGCAGCGTTGTTGGGGGGGCTCACGGCTACACCTTC,NA,NA,TRBV29-1,TRBJ1-2
CASTRRDRGSPEQYF,TGTGCCAGCACCCGGAGGGACAGGGGGTCCCCCGAGCAGTACTTC,NA,TRBD1,TRBV2,TRBJ2-7
CASSQAGTGGDEQFF,TGCGCCAGCAGCCAAGCCGGGACAGGGGGCGATGAGCAGTTCTTC,NA,TRBD1,TRBV4-1,TRBJ2-1
CASSVGQGNTGELFF,TGTGCCAGCAGCGTAGGACAGGGAAACACCGGGGAGCTGTTTTTT,NA,TRBD1,TRBV7-9,TRBJ2-2
CASTELRDNLIQPQHF,TGTGCCAGCACCGAGCTACGAGACAACTTGATTCAGCCCCAGCATTTT,NA,NA,TRBV7-8,TRBJ1-5
CASSGAGNNNSPLHF,TGTGCCAGCAGCGGGGCGGGCAATAATAATTCACCCCTCCACTTT,NA,NA,TRBV9,TRBJ1-6
CASSPLVPANTGELFF,TGCGCCAGCAGCCCCCTTGTCCCCGCGAACACCGGGGAGCTGTTTTTT,NA,NA,TRBV5-1,TRBJ2-2
CASSLSGRTYEQYF,TGTGCCAGCAGCTTAAGCGGGAGGACCTACGAGCAGTACTTC,NA,TRBD2,TRBV7-9,TRBJ2-7
CASRRTGVDGYTF,TGTGCCAGCAGGAGGACAGGGGTCGATGGCTACACCTTC,NA,TRBD1,TRBV2,TRBJ1-2
CASSDSRGGDTIYF,TGTGCCAGCAGTGACTCCAGGGGTGGGGACACCATATATTTT,NA,NA,TRBV28,TRBJ1-3